This T cell receptor (beta chain) was profiled in a study of identical twins. Germline CDR1 reads SGHDN; CDR2 reads FVKESK. The V and J ends lost 4 bases and 10 bases respectively, with 23 bases between them. CDR3 length: 16 residues. Whole-study results and caveats: A partial confounding effect on zero-insertion analyses could come from invariant MAIT and iNKT cells.

TCRdb reprocessed the 5' RACE reads via MiXCR and lists one record per CDR3 protein. This table holds approximately 620,000 distinct CDR3 sequences, over 8.5% found once. There are many counts of this clonotype. What it binds is not known. The same specimen was also included in a second study, on yellow fever vaccine responses in identical twins. That paper notes: The T cell response to vaccination in identical twins was reportedly partly convergent and partly personalized.

Material for sequencing was PBMCs. The source of this sequence is a woman younger than 30 in good health. The chain links TRBV14 to TRBJ2-1; D uncertain. The CDR3: CASSLYAGSASREQFF. In DNA, the CDR3 is TGTGCCAGCAGCCTCTACGCCGGGTCTGCGAGCCGGGAGCAGTTCTTC.